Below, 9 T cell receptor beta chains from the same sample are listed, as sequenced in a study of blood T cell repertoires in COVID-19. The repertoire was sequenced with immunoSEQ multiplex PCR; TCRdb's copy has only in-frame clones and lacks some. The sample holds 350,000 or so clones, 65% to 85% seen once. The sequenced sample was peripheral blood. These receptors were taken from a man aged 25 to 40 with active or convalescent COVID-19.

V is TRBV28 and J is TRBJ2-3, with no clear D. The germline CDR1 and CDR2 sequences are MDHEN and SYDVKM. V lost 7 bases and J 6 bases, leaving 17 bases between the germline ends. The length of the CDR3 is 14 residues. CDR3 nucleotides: TGTGCCAGCACGACTTCTCCGTGGTCGGATACGCAGTATTTT. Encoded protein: CASTTSPWSDTQYF.

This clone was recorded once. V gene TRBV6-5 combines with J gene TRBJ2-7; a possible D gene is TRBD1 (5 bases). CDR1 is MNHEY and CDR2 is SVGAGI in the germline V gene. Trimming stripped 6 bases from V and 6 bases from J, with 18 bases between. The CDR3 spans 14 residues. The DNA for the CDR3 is TGTGCCAGCAGACCCACAGGAGATGGACGCGAGCAGTACTTC. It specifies CASRPTGDGREQYF.

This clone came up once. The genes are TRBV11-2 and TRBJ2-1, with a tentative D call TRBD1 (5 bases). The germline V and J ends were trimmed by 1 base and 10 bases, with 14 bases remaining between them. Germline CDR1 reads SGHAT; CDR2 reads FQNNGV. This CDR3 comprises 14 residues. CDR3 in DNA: TGTGCCAGCAGCTTAGGACTGGGGCCTGTGGAGCAGTTCTTC. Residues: CASSLGLGPVEQFF.

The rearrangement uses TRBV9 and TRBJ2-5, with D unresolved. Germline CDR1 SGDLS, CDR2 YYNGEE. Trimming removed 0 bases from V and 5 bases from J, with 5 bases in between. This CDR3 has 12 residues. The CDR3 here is CASSVVGETQYF. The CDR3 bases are TGTGCCAGCAGCGTAGTCGGGGAGACCCAGTACTTC. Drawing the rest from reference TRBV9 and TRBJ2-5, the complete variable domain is DSGVTQTPKHLITATGQRVTLRCSPRSGDLSVYWYQQSLDQGLQFLIQYYNGEERAKGNILERFSAQQFPDLHSELNLSSLELGDSALYFCASSVVGETQYFGPGTRLLVL.

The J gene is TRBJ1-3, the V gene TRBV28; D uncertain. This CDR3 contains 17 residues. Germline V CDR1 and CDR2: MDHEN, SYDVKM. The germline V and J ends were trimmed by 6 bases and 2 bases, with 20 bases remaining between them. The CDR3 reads CASSPRRLGRAGNTIYF. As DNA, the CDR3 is TGTGCCAGCAGCCCTCGGAGGCTCGGAAGGGCTGGAAACACCATATATTTT.

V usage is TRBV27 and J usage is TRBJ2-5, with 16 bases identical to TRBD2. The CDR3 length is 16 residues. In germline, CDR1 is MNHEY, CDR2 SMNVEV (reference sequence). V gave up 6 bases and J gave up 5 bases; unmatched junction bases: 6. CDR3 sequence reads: CASRQGLAGGEETQYF. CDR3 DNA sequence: TGTGCCAGCAGACAGGGACTAGCGGGAGGGGAGGAGACCCAGTACTTC.

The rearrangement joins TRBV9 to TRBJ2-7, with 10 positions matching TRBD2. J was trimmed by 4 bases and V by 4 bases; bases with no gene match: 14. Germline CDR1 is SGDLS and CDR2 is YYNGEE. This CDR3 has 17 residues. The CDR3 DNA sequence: TGTGCCAGCAGCCCCCCAGGCCCCAGCGGGGGGGCATACGAGCAGTACTTC. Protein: CASSPPGPSGGAYEQYF.

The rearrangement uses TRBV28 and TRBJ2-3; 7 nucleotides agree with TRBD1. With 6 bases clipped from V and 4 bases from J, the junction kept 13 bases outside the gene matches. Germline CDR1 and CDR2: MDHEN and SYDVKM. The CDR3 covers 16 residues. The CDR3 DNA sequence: TGTGCCAGCAGCCCCCGGACAGGAGCCTCCCCAGATACGCAGTATTTT. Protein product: CASSPRTGASPDTQYF.

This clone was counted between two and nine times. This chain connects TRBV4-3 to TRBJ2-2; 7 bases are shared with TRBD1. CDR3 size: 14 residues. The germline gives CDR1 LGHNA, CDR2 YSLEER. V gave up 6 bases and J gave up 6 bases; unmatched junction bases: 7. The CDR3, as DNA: TGCGCCAGCAGGAAACAGGGGCTGGCCGGGGAGCTGTTTTTT. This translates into CASRKQGLAGELFF.